The present TCR beta chain was sequenced within a study of PD-L1 blockade in urothelial cancer. Study context: Atezolizumab, begun by patients in about 2014, was given at 1,200 mg intravenously every 3 weeks. Analyses were performed on blood at 3 weeks after treatment start (the second dose) and at 6 weeks.

TCRdb keeps only in-frame clones here, not all; method: immunoSEQ multiplex PCR. Of 60,000 to 65,000 clones listed, about 76% were seen once; the top ten hold 3.2%. This clone is a singleton in its sample. The time point is: pretreatment peripheral blood. Germline-derived CDR1 and CDR2 are SGHTA and FQGNSA. Trimming removed 4 bases at V and 3 bases at J, with 7 bases between. The CDR3 is 12 amino acids. The input for sequencing was PBMCs, taken around atezolizumab (anti-PD-L1) treatment. J is TRBJ2-7 and V is TRBV7-2; D is uncertain. The sequence was obtained from a man between 65 and 85 years old with urothelial cancer. In DNA, the CDR3 is TGTGCCAGCAGCTCGAGTCTCTACGAGCAGTACTTC. It codes for CASSSSLYEQYF.